Listed below are T cell receptor beta chains from one sample, sequenced in a study of OX40 agonist ivuxolimab in advanced cancers. Data came from immunoSEQ multiplex PCR; TCRdb stores just in-frame clones and leaves some out. The table has more than 20,000 clones, 86% seen once. This sample comprised CD4+ or CD8+ T cells sorted from blood, obtained in a trial of the OX40 agonist ivuxolimab. The receptors come from an adult with an advanced solid tumor such as melanoma, head and neck, liver or kidney cancer. Each CDR3 is given with its conserved first and last residue. The D gene is left open where the match is weak. Clone size is not always given. Where it is, it says once, few, many or a class for expanded clones.

TRBJ1-5,.,.,TRBV28,TGTGCCAGCAGTTTATCGGTCAATCAGCCCCAGCATTTT,CASSLSVNQPQHF
TRBJ2-7,.,.,TRBV5-4,TGCGCCAGCAGCCACGGTCACGAGCAGTACTTC,CASSHGHEQYF
TRBJ2-3,.,.,TRBV19,TGTGCCAGTAGTATCGTTGAGGATACGCAGTATTTT,CASSIVEDTQYF
TRBJ1-1,.,.,TRBV5-5,TGTGCCAGCAGTCCCAGGGGAACTGAAGCTTTCTTT,CASSPRGTEAFF
TRBJ1-4,TRBD1,.,TRBV4-1,TGCGCCAGCAGCCAAGAGGGGCACAGGGGGGGGAATGAAAAACTGTTTTTT,CASSQEGHRGGNEKLFF
TRBJ1-1,.,.,TRBV6-6,TGTGCCAGCAGTAAACGGACTGAAGTTATGAACACTGAAGCTTTCTTT,CASSKRTEVMNTEAFF
TRBJ2-1,.,.,TRBV11-3,TGTGCCAGCAGCCAAGTCCCCGATGAGCAGTTCTTC,CASSQVPDEQFF
TRBJ2-7,.,.,TRBV6-5,TGTGCCAGCAGTCACAACTACGAGCAGTACTTC,CASSHNYEQYF
TRBJ1-1,.,.,TRBV4-1,TGCGCCAGCAGCCAAGATCAGGCGGACACTGAAGCTTTCTTT,CASSQDQADTEAFF
TRBJ2-3,.,.,TRBV4-3,TGCGCCAGCAGCCAAGAAAGTAGCGGAAGCACAGATACGCAGTATTTT,CASSQESSGSTDTQYF
TRBJ2-3,TRBD2,.,TRBV27,TGTGCCAGCAGTTTATGGGTAGCGGGGTCTAGCACAGATACGCAGTATTTT,CASSLWVAGSSTDTQYF
TRBJ1-1,.,once,TRBV13,TGTGCCAGCAGCTTAGAGAGGCTCACTGAAGCTTTCTTT,CASSLERLTEAFF
TRBJ2-2,.,.,TRBV6-5,TGTGCCAGCAGTTACGGTATATCAGGGGTCACCGGGGAGCTGTTTTTT,CASSYGISGVTGELFF
TRBJ1-2,.,once,TRBV21-1,TGTGCCAGCATGTCTGGGACATCCATAGGCGGCTACACCTTC,CASMSGTSIGGYTF
TRBJ1-1,TRBD1,.,TRBV4-3,TGCGCCAGCAGCGCCCGGGACAGGGGGTGGACTGAAGCTTTCTTT,CASSARDRGWTEAFF
TRBJ1-5,.,few,TRBV7-3,TGTGCCAGCAGCCCCCCGGGGGCCCAGCATTTT,CASSPPGAQHF
TRBJ1-5,TRBD1,.,TRBV19,TGTGCCAGTAGCTGGACAGGGAATCAGCCCCAGCATTTT,CASSWTGNQPQHF
TRBJ2-2,TRBD2,.,TRBV7-9,TGTGCCAGCACCGGGGGGAGGTCAGGGGAGCTGTTTTTT,CASTGGRSGELFF
TRBJ2-7,.,.,TRBV13,TGTGCCAGCAGCTTATTGCCAAACGAGCAGTACTTC,CASSLLPNEQYF
TRBJ2-3,TRBD1,.,TRBV28,TGTGCCAGCAGTTTATGGCATGAAGGGACAGCTGATCCAGATACGCAGTATTTT,CASSLWHEGTADPDTQYF
TRBJ2-1,TRBD2,.,TRBV4-1,TGCGCCAGCAGCCAAGATTGGGGGGGGACGTACAATGAGCAGTTCTTC,CASSQDWGGTYNEQFF
TRBJ2-7,.,.,TRBV27,TGTGCCAGCAGTTTAAGGTCAGGGTTTAACGAGCAGTACTTC,CASSLRSGFNEQYF
TRBJ2-2,.,few,TRBV2,TGTGCCAGCAGAGGTCTTGCCGACAGGCCGCTCACCGGGGAGCTGTTTTTT,CASRGLADRPLTGELFF
TRBJ2-7,.,.,TRBV2,TGTGCCAGCAGTGTCCACTGGGCAGGATCGTACGAGCAGTACTTC,CASSVHWAGSYEQYF
TRBJ1-1,.,.,TRBV7-6,TGTGCCAGCAGCCCGGGACATTTGAACACTGAAGCTTTCTTT,CASSPGHLNTEAFF
TRBJ2-7,.,.,TRBV4-3,TGCGCCAGCAGCCAAGATCGGAACTTCTACGAGCAGTACTTC,CASSQDRNFYEQYF
TRBJ2-1,TRBD2,once,TRBV13,TGTGCCAGCAGCTTAGTACTAGCGGGAGAGGTCTACAATGAGCAGTTCTTC,CASSLVLAGEVYNEQFF
TRBJ2-1,TRBD2,.,TRBV2,TGTGCCAACGGAGGGACTAGCGGGAGCTCCGGGCAGTTCTTC,CANGGTSGSSGQFF
TRBJ1-2,.,medium-sized,TRBV21-1,TGTGCCAGCAGCATTGGACACATGTATGGCTACACCTTC,CASSIGHMYGYTF
TRBJ2-7,.,.,TRBV11-3,TGTGCCAGCAGCTTGGAGGGGGCCTACGAGCAGTACTTC,CASSLEGAYEQYF
TRBJ1-1,.,few,TRBV7-2,TGTGCCAGCAGCTTAGGGGGACGAGGTACTGAAGCTTTCTTT,CASSLGGRGTEAFF
TRBJ1-5,.,.,TRBV11-3,TGTGCCAGCAGCTATGGGGAGATCCAGCCCCAGCATTTT,CASSYGEIQPQHF
TRBJ1-4,.,once,TRBV15,TGTGCCACCAGCAGGCCAGAGAATGAAAAACTGTTTTTT,CATSRPENEKLFF
TRBJ2-7,.,.,TRBV28,TGTGCCAGCAGTTTCGTGGGGCAGACCTACGAGCAGTACTTC,CASSFVGQTYEQYF
TRBJ2-5,.,.,TRBV7-7,TGTGCTAGCAGCTTACCGGGGGTTGAAGAGACCCAGTACTTC,CASSLPGVEETQYF
TRBJ1-2,.,once,TRBV2,TGTGCCAGCAGCTTAGCCTGGGGCGGGAATTCTGGCTACACCTTC,CASSLAWGGNSGYTF
TRBJ2-1,.,.,TRBV27,TGTGCCAGCAGTTTCGTTTTAGGGGCTGAGCAGTTCTTC,CASSFVLGAEQFF
TRBJ2-2,.,.,TRBV6-1,TGTGCCAGCAGTGACCTGGGACTTACCGGGGAGCTGTTTTTT,CASSDLGLTGELFF
TRBJ1-2,.,few,TRBV5-4,TGTGCCAGCAGTGTGCCCACCGGGGGGTACACCTTC,CASSVPTGGYTF
TRBJ2-3,.,.,TRBV27,TGTGCCAGCAGTTTATATTGGGGAAGCACAGATACGCAGTATTTT,CASSLYWGSTDTQYF
TRBJ2-3,TRBD1,.,TRBV7-9,TGTGCCAGCAGCTTAGCCCCGGGACAGGGATCAGATACGCAGTATTTT,CASSLAPGQGSDTQYF
TRBJ1-2,TRBD1,once,TRBV28,TGTGCCAGCAGTTCCTGGGCCGGGACAAGAGGGGGCGATAACTATGGCTACACCTTC,CASSSWAGTRGGDNYGYTF
TRBJ2-7,TRBD2,.,TRBV28,TGTGCCAGCAGTTCCCCAAGGACTAGCCCAGGGGAGCAGTACTTC,CASSSPRTSPGEQYF
TRBJ2-7,.,.,TRBV28,TGTGCCGTTTGGACAGAAGACGAGCAGTACTTC,CAVWTEDEQYF
TRBJ2-7,TRBD2,.,TRBV7-6,TGTGCCAGCAGCTCTCCGGGACTAGGCACCTACGAGCAGTACTTC,CASSSPGLGTYEQYF